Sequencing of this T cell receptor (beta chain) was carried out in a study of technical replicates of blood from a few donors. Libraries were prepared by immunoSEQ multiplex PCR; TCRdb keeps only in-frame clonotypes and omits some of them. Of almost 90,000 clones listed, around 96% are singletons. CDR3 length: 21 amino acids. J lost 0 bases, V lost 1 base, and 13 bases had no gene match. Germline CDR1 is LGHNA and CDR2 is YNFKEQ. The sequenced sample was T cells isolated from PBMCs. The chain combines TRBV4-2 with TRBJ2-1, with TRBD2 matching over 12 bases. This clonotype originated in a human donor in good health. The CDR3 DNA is TGTGCCAGCAGCCAAGTGATTCGGACTAGCGGGACATGGAGCTCCTACAATGAGCAGTTCTTC. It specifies CASSQVIRTSGTWSSYNEQFF.